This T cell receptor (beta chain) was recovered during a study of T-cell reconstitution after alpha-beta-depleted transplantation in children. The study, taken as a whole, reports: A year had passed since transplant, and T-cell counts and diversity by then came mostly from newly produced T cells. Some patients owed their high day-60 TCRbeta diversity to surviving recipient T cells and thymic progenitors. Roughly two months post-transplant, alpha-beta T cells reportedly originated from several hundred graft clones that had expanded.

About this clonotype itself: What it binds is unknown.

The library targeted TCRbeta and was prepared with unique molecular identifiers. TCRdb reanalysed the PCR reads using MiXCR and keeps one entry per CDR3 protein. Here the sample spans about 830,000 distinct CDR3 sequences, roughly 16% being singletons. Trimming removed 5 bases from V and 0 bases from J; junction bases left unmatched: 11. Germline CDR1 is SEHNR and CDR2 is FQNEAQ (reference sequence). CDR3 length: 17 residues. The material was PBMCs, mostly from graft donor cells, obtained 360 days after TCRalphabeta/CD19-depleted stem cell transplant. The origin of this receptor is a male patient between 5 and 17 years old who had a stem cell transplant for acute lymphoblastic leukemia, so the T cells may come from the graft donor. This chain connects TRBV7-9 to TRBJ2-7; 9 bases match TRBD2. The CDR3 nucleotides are TGTGCCAGCAGCCCCCGTGTAAGTAGCGGGAGCTCCTACGAGCAGTACTTC. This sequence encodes CASSPRVSSGSSYEQYF.